Listed below are T cell receptor beta chains from one sample, sequenced in a study of T cell changes during pregnancy in multiple sclerosis. Here immunoSEQ multiplex PCR was the method, and the copy in TCRdb shows in-frame clones only, minus some. The sample carries about 120,000 clones, approximately 93% recorded once. Sequenced material: peripheral blood, taken before pregnancy. Every receptor here comes from a female donor with multiple sclerosis, enrolled in a pregnancy study. The CDR3 runs from the conserved cysteine through the conserved F or W. A D gene is named only where the DNA matches it firmly. Size tells how often a clone was seen (once, few, many) or the class of an expanded clone, and some rows leave it out.

CDR3,DNA,V,length,J,D,size
CASSLQGQPQHF,TGTGCCAGCAGTTTACAGGGGCAGCCCCAGCATTTT,TRBV28,12,TRBJ1-5,.,.
CASSPGQTNSPLHF,TGCGCCAGCAGCCCGGGACAGACTAATTCACCCCTCCACTTT,TRBV5-1,14,TRBJ1-6,TRBD1,.
CSVESGDGYGYTF,TGCAGCGTTGAATCCGGGGATGGCTATGGCTACACCTTC,TRBV29-1,13,TRBJ1-2,.,.
CSVEGGGGGGYTF,TGCAGCGTTGAAGGGGGAGGCGGCGGCGGCTACACCTTC,TRBV29-1,13,TRBJ1-2,.,.
CAWSVRGLYEQYF,TGTGCCTGGAGTGTAAGGGGGCTCTACGAGCAGTACTTC,TRBV30,13,TRBJ2-7,TRBD1,.
CASSLRAGGTNTGELFF,TGCGCCAGCAGCTTGAGAGCGGGAGGGACGAACACCGGGGAGCTGTTTTTT,TRBV5-1,17,TRBJ2-2,TRBD2,.
CASSPPLGLGANVLTF,TGTGCCAGCAGCCCCCCCCTGGGACTTGGGGCCAACGTCCTGACTTTC,TRBV7-9,16,TRBJ2-6,.,once
CASSPAGRGVDTQYF,TGTGCCAGCAGTCCCGCCGGGAGGGGGGTAGATACGCAGTATTTT,TRBV7-3,15,TRBJ2-3,TRBD2,.
CAWSLDRVYEQYF,TGTGCCTGGAGTTTGGACAGGGTCTACGAGCAGTACTTC,TRBV30,13,TRBJ2-7,TRBD1,.
CASGAVRSSYNEQFF,TGTGCCAGCGGGGCCGTTAGGAGCTCCTACAATGAGCAGTTCTTC,TRBV2,15,TRBJ2-1,.,.
CASSQGRGPDEAFF,TGCGCCAGCAGCCAAGGAAGGGGGCCTGATGAAGCTTTCTTT,TRBV4-1,14,TRBJ1-1,TRBD1,.
CASSPLTLAGTLGTQYF,TGTGCCAGCTCACCACTGACGCTAGCGGGAACTTTGGGTACGCAGTATTTT,TRBV18,17,TRBJ2-3,TRBD2,.
CASSFPGEVGDQPQHF,TGTGCCAGCAGCTTCCCGGGGGAGGTAGGGGATCAGCCCCAGCATTTT,TRBV7-3,16,TRBJ1-5,.,.
CASSELSRGNGYTF,TGTGCCAGCAGTGAACTCTCCAGGGGGAACGGCTACACCTTC,TRBV2,14,TRBJ1-2,TRBD1,.
CASSGGGGSPNEKLFF,TGTGCCAGCAGCGGGGGAGGGGGGAGTCCTAATGAAAAACTGTTTTTT,TRBV5-4,16,TRBJ1-4,.,.
CASSPAGYNEQFF,TGTGCCAGCAGCCCAGCGGGATACAATGAGCAGTTCTTC,TRBV28,13,TRBJ2-1,TRBD2,.
CASSTSGRPYEQYF,TGTGCCAGTAGTACTAGCGGGAGGCCCTACGAGCAGTACTTC,TRBV19,14,TRBJ2-7,TRBD2,.
CASKREQGTGEKLFF,TGTGCCAGCAAGAGGGAACAGGGTACGGGGGAAAAACTGTTTTTT,TRBV2,15,TRBJ1-4,.,once
CASSLGGGLNYGYTF,TGCGCCAGCAGCCTGGGCGGGGGATTGAACTATGGCTACACCTTC,TRBV4-1,15,TRBJ1-2,.,few
CASGLSPSRGYTDTQYF,TGTGCTAGTGGTTTGTCCCCCTCCCGGGGGTACACAGATACGCAGTATTTT,TRBV12-5,17,TRBJ2-3,.,.
CASSHQPGLAVTGELFF,TGCGCCAGCAGCCACCAACCGGGACTAGCGGTTACCGGGGAGCTGTTTTTT,TRBV4-1,17,TRBJ2-2,TRBD2,.
CASSKPPLIPGWHQPQHF,TGTGCCAGCAGCAAACCCCCCCTCATTCCAGGGTGGCATCAGCCCCAGCATTTT,TRBV21-1,18,TRBJ1-5,.,.
CASSFRDRVWDGYTF,TGTGCCAGCAGTTTCCGGGACAGGGTGTGGGATGGCTACACCTTC,TRBV28,15,TRBJ1-2,TRBD1,.
CASSLSSGSYNEQFF,TGTGCCAGCAGTTTAAGCAGCGGATCCTACAATGAGCAGTTCTTC,TRBV28,15,TRBJ2-1,.,.
CSTRQGEGYTF,TGCAGCACCCGACAGGGGGAAGGCTACACCTTC,TRBV29-1,11,TRBJ1-2,TRBD1,.
CASSLGVRGIGEQFF,TGTGCCAGCAGCTTAGGGGTCAGGGGAATTGGTGAGCAGTTCTTC,TRBV7-3,15,TRBJ2-1,.,.
CASSQAGMSSYEQYF,TGCGCCAGCAGCCAAGCGGGTATGAGCTCCTACGAGCAGTACTTC,TRBV4-1,15,TRBJ2-7,.,.
CASRGGLAFTDTQYF,TGTGCCAGCAGAGGGGGACTAGCCTTTACAGATACGCAGTATTTT,TRBV6-6,15,TRBJ2-3,TRBD2,.
CASSLELAGTQGTDTQYF,TGCGCCAGCAGCTTGGAACTAGCGGGGACCCAGGGCACAGATACGCAGTATTTT,TRBV5-1,18,TRBJ2-3,TRBD2,.
CASSIGRANQPQHF,TGTGCCAGTAGCATCGGCAGGGCCAATCAGCCCCAGCATTTT,TRBV19,14,TRBJ1-5,.,.
CASSPLITSGYNEQFF,TGTGCCAGCTCACCACTTATTACTAGCGGATACAATGAGCAGTTCTTC,TRBV18,16,TRBJ2-1,TRBD2,.
CASSVAQTSGDQETQYF,TGTGCCAGCAGCGTAGCGCAAACTAGCGGAGACCAAGAGACCCAGTACTTC,TRBV9,17,TRBJ2-5,TRBD2,.
CASSFGQAGSNYGYTF,TGCGCCAGCAGCTTCGGACAGGCTGGTTCTAACTATGGCTACACCTTC,TRBV5-1,16,TRBJ1-2,TRBD1,.
CASSYIAGAGTGELFF,TGTGCCAGCAGTTACATAGCGGGAGCGGGCACCGGGGAGCTGTTTTTT,TRBV27,16,TRBJ2-2,TRBD2,.
CASSLWTGANEKLFF,TGTGCCAGTAGTCTCTGGACAGGGGCTAATGAAAAACTGTTTTTT,TRBV19,15,TRBJ1-4,TRBD1,.
CASSFRQAGGPREQYF,TGTGCCAGCAGCTTCCGTCAAGCGGGAGGGCCACGGGAGCAGTACTTC,TRBV5-6,16,TRBJ2-7,TRBD2,.
CAFSDGGNTEAFF,TGTGCCTTTTCAGACGGGGGAAACACTGAAGCTTTCTTT,TRBV30,13,TRBJ1-1,.,.
CASSAAGPLTGELFF,TGTGCCAGCAGCGCAGCGGGGCCACTCACCGGGGAGCTGTTTTTT,TRBV9,15,TRBJ2-2,TRBD2,.
CASSIVGTGPYEQYF,TGTGCCAGTAGTATAGTTGGGACAGGTCCCTACGAGCAGTACTTC,TRBV19,15,TRBJ2-7,TRBD1,.
CAISVITSGEGQETQYF,TGTGCCATCAGTGTAATTACTAGCGGGGAAGGACAAGAGACCCAGTACTTC,TRBV10-3,17,TRBJ2-5,TRBD2,.
CASSLPGDYGYTF,TGCGCCAGCAGCTTGCCGGGGGACTATGGCTACACCTTC,TRBV5-1,13,TRBJ1-2,.,.
CASSLLLEGEQFF,TGTGCCAGCAGCTTGCTACTAGAGGGTGAGCAGTTCTTC,TRBV7-9,13,TRBJ2-1,.,few
CASSSTSGSYNEQFF,TGTGCCAGCAGCTCGACTAGCGGCTCCTACAATGAGCAGTTCTTC,TRBV5-4,15,TRBJ2-1,TRBD2,.
CASRGTATDTQYF,TGTGCCAGCAGAGGGACAGCGACAGATACGCAGTATTTT,TRBV28,13,TRBJ2-3,TRBD1,.
CASSLDLGHGTDTQYF,TGTGCCAGCAGCTTAGATTTGGGGCACGGCACAGATACGCAGTATTTT,TRBV7-2,16,TRBJ2-3,.,.
CATSREGTGRGKLFF,TGTGCCACCAGCAGAGAAGGGACAGGGCGAGGAAAACTGTTTTTT,TRBV15,15,TRBJ1-4,TRBD1,.
CASSHRRRGDYGYTF,TGTGCCAGCAGTCACAGGCGGAGAGGTGACTATGGCTACACCTTC,TRBV6-5,15,TRBJ1-2,.,once
CASSRAGNTEAFF,TGTGCCAGCAGTCGCGCGGGGAACACTGAAGCTTTCTTT,TRBV7-8,13,TRBJ1-1,.,.
CASRKEGQPQHF,TGTGCCAGCAGAAAGGAGGGTCAGCCCCAGCATTTT,TRBV28,12,TRBJ1-5,.,.
CASTQDRGIEAFF,TGTGCCAGCACCCAGGACAGGGGCATTGAAGCTTTCTTT,TRBV6-1,13,TRBJ1-1,TRBD1,.
CASSPDREGTGELFF,TGCGCCAGCAGTCCAGACAGGGAAGGGACCGGGGAGCTGTTTTTT,TRBV23-1,15,TRBJ2-2,TRBD1,.
CASSLSWSQETQYF,TGTGCCAGCAGCCTTTCGTGGAGCCAAGAGACCCAGTACTTC,TRBV6-1,14,TRBJ2-5,.,.